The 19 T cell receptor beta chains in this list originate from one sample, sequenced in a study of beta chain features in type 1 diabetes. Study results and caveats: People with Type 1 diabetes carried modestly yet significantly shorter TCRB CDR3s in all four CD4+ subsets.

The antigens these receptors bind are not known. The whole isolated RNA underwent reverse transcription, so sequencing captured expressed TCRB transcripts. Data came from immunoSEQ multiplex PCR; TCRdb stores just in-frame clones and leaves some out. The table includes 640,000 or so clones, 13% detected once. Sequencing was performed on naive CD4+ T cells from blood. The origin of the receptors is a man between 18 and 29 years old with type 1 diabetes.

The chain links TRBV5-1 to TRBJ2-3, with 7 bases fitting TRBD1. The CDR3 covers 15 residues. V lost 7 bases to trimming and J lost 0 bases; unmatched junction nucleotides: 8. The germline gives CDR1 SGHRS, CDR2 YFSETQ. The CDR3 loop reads CASQPSTGSTDTQYF. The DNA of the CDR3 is TGCGCCAGCCAACCCTCGACAGGGAGCACAGATACGCAGTATTTT.

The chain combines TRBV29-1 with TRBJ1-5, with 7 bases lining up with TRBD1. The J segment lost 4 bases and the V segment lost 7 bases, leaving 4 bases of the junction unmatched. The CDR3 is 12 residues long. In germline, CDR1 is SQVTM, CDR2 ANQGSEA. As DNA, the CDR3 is TGCAGCGGTAACAGGGGAAATCAGCCCCAGCATTTT. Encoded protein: CSGNRGNQPQHF.

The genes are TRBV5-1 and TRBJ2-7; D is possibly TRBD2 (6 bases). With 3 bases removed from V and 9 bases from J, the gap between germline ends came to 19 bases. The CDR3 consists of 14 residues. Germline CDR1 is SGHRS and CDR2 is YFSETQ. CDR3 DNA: TGCGCCAGCAGCTCCGGGGGACCCCTCTTCGGGCAGTACTTC. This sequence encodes CASSSGGPLFGQYF.

CDR3 in amino acids: CASTLQGAQETQYF. In DNA, the CDR3 is TGTGCCAGCACCCTTCAGGGAGCTCAAGAGACCCAGTACTTC. This sequence joins TRBV6-1 and TRBJ2-5; D is perhaps TRBD1 or TRBD2 (5 bases each). Germline loops: CDR1 MNHNS, CDR2 SASEGT. Trimming removed 7 bases at V and 2 bases at J, with 14 bases between. The CDR3 length is 14 residues.

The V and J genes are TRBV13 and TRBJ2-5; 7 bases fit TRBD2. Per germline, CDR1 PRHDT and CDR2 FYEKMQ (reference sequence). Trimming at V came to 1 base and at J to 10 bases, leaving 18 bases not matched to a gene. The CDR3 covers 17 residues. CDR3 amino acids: CASSLVGAGPPLEGQYF. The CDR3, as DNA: TGTGCCAGCAGCTTAGTTGGAGCGGGGCCCCCCCTTGAGGGCCAGTACTTC.

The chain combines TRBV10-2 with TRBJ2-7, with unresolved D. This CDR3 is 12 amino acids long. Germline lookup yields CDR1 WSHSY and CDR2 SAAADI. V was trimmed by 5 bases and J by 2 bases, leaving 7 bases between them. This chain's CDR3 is CASSTSTYEQYF. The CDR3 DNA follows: TGCGCCAGCAGTACGTCCACCTACGAGCAGTACTTC.

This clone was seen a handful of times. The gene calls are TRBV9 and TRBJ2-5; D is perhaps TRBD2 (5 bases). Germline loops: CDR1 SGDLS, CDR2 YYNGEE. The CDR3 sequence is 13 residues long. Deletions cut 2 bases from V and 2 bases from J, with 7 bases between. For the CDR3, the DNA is TGTGCCAGCAGCGTGAGGGTACAAGAGACCCAGTACTTC. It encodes CASSVRVQETQYF.

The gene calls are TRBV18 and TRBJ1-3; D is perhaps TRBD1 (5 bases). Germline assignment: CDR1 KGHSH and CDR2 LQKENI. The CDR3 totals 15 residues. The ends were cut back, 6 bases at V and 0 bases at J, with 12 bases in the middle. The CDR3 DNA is TGTGCCAGCTCGCCGGGGCCCAGCTCTGGAAACACCATATATTTT. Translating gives CASSPGPSSGNTIYF. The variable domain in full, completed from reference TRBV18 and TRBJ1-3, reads NAGVMQNPRHLVRRRGQEARLRCSPMKGHSHVYWYRQLPEEGLKFMVYLQKENIIDESGMPKERFSAEFPKEGPSILRIQQVVRGDSAAYFCASSPGPSSGNTIYFGEGSWLTVV.

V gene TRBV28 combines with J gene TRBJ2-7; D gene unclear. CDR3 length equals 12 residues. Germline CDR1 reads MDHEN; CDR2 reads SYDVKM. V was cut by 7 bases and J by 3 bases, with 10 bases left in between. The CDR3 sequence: CASTGLFYEQYF. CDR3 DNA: TGTGCCAGCACAGGCCTCTTCTACGAGCAGTACTTC.

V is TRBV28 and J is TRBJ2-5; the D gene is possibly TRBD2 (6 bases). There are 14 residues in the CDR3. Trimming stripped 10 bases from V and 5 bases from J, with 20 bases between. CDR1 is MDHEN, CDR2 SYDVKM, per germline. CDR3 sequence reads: CATEVGGRGETQYF. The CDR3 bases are TGTGCCACCGAAGTTGGGGGTCGGGGGGAGACCCAGTACTTC.

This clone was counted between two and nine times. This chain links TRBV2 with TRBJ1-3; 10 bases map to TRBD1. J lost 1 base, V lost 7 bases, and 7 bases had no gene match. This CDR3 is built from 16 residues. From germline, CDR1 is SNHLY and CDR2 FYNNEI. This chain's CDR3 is CASTYRDRGSGNTIYF. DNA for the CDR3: TGTGCCAGCACTTACCGGGACAGGGGATCTGGAAACACCATATATTTT.

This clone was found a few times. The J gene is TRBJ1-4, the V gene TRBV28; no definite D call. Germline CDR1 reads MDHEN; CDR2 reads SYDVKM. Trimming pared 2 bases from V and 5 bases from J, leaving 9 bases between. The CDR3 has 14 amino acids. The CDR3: CASSLRAENEKLFF. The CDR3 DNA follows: TGTGCCAGCAGTTTAAGGGCTGAGAATGAAAAACTGTTTTTT.

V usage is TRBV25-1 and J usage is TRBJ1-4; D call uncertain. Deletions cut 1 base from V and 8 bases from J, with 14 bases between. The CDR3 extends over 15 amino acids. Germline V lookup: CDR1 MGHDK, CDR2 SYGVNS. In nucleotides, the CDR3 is TGTGCCAGCAGTGAATGGGTCCTAAGGGAGGAAAAACTGTTTTTT. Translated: CASSEWVLREEKLFF.

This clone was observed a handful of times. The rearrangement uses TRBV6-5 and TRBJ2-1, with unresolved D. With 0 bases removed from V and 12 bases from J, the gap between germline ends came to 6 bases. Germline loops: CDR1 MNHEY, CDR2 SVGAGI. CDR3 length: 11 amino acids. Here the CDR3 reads CASSYSTLQFF. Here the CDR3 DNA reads TGTGCCAGCAGTTACTCGACCCTGCAGTTCTTC.

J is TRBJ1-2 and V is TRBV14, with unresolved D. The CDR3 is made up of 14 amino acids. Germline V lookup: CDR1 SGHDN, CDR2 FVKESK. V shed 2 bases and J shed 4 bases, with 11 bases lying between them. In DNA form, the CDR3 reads TGTGCCAGCAGCCAATCGCACGGAACCTATGGCTACACCTTC. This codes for CASSQSHGTYGYTF.

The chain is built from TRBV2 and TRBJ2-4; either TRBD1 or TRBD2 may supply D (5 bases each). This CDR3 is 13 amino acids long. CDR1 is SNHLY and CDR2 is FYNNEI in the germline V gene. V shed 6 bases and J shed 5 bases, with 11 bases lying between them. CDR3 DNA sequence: TGTGCCAGCAGCTACACGGGGCAAAACATTCAGTACTTC. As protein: CASSYTGQNIQYF.

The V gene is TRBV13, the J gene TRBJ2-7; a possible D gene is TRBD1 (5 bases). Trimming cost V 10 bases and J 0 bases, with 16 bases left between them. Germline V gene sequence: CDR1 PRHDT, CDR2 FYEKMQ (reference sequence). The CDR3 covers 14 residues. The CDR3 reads CATRQILNSYEQYF. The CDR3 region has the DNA TGTGCCACCAGACAGATCCTTAACTCCTACGAGCAGTACTTC.

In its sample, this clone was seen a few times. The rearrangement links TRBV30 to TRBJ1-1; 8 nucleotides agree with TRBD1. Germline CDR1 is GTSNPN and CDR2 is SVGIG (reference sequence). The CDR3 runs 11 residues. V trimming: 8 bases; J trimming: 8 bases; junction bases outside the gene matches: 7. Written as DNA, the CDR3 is TGTGCCGGTCAGGGGGCGGCGGAAGCTTTCTTT. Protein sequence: CAGQGAAEAFF.

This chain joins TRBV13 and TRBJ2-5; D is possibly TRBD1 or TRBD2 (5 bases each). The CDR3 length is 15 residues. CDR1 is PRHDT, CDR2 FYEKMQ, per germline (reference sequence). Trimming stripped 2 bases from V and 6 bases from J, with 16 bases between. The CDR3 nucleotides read TGTGCCAGCAGCTTAAGGGGACCGTCATGGAAGACCCAGTACTTC. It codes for CASSLRGPSWKTQYF. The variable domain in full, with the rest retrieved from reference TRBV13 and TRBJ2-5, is AAGVIQSPRHLIKEKRETATLKCYPIPRHDTVYWYQQGPGQDPQFLISFYEKMQSDKGSIPDRFSAQQFSDYHSELNMSSLELGDSALYFCASSLRGPSWKTQYFGPGTRLLVL.